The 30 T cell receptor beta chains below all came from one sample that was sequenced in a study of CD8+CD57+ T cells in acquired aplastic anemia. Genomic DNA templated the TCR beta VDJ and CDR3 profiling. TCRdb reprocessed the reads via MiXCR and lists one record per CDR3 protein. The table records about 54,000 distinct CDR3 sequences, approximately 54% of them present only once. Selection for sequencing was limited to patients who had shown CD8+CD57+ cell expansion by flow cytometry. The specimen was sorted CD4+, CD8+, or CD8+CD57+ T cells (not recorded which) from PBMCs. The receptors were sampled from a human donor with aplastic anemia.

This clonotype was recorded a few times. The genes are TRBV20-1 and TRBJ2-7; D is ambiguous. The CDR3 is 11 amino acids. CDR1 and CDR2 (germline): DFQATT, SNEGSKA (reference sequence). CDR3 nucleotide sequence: TGCAGCTCCCGAGGAGTCTACGAGCAGTACTTC. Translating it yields CSSRGVYEQYF.

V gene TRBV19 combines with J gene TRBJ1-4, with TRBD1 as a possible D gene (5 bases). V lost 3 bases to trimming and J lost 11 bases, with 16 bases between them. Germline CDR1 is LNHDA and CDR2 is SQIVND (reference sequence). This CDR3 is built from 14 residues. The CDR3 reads CASSIWDWGEKLFF. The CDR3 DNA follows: TGTGCCAGTAGTATCTGGGACTGGGGTGAGAAACTGTTTTTT. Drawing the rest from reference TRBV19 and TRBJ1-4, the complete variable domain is DGGITQSPKYLFRKEGQNVTLSCEQNLNHDAMYWYRQDPGQGLRLIYYSQIVNDFQKGDIAEGYSVSREKKESFPLTVTSAQKNPTAFYLCASSIWDWGEKLFFGSGTQLSVL.

The CDR3 sequence is CASSDTDSNQPQHF. The CDR3 nucleotides are TGTGCCAGCAGTGATACAGATAGCAATCAGCCCCAGCATTTT. The chain joins TRBV2 to TRBJ1-5; D is undetermined. V lost 3 bases to trimming and J lost 0 bases, with 6 bases between them. CDR1 SNHLY and CDR2 FYNNEI come from the germline V gene. The CDR3 is 14 amino acids.

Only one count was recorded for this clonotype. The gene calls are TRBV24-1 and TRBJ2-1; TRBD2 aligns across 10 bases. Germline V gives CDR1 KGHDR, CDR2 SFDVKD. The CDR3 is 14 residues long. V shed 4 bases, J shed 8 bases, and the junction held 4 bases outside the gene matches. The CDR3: CATSDSGGADEQFF. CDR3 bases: TGTGCCACCAGTGACAGCGGGGGGGCCGATGAGCAGTTCTTC.

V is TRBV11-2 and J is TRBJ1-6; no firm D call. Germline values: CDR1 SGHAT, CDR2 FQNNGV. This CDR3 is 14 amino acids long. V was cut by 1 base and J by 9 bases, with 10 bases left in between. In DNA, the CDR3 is TGTGCCAGCAGCTTAGTACGGGGAATTTCACCCCTCCACTTT. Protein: CASSLVRGISPLHF.

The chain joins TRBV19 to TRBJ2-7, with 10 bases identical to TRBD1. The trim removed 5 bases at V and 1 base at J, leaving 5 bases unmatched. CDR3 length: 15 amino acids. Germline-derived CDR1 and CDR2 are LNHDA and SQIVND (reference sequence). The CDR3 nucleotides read TGTGCCAGTAGTCCAGGGACAGGGGCGTCCTACGAGCAGTACTTC. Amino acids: CASSPGTGASYEQYF.

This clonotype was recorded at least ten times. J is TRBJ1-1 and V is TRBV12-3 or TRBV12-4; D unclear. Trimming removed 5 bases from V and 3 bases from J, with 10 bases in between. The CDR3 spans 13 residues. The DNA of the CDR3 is TGTGCCAGCAGTGCCAAGAGTTACACTGAAGCTTTCTTT. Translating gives CASSAKSYTEAFF.

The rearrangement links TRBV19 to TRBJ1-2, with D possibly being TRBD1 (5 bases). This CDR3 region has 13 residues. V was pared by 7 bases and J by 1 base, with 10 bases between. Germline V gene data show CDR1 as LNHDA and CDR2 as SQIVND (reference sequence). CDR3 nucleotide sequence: TGTGCCAGTAAACAGGATTATAACTATGGCTACACCTTC. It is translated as CASKQDYNYGYTF.

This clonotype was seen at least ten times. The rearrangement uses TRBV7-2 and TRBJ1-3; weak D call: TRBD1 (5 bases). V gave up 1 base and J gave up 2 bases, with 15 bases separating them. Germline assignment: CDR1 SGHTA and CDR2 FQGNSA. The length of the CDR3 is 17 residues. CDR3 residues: CASSLVVAGRTGNTIYF. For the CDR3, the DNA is TGTGCCAGCAGCTTAGTAGTAGCAGGGCGGACTGGAAACACCATATATTTT.

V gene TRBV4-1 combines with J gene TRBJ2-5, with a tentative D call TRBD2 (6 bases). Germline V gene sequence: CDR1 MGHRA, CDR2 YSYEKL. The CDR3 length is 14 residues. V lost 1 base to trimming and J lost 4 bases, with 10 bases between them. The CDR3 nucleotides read TGCGCCAGCAGCCAAGCGGGGGAAAGAGAGACCCAGTACTTC. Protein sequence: CASSQAGERETQYF.

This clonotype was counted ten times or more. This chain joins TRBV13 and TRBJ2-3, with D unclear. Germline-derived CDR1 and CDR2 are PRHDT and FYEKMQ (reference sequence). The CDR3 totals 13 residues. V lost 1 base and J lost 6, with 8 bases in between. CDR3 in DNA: TGTGCCAGCAGCTTAGCCTTAGGGGATACGCAGTATTTT. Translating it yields CASSLALGDTQYF.

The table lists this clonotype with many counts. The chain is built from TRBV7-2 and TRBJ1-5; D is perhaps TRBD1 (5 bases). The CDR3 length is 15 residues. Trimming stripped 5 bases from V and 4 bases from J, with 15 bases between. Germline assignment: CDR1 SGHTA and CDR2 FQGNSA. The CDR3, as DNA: TGTGCCAGCAGCCCTCGGCCAGGGCGGAATCAGCCCCAGCATTTT. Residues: CASSPRPGRNQPQHF.

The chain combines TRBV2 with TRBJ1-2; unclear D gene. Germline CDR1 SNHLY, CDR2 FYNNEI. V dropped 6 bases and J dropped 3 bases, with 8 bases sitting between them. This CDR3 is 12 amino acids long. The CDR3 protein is CASRTSHYGYTF. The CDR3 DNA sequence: TGTGCCAGCAGGACATCCCACTATGGCTACACCTTC. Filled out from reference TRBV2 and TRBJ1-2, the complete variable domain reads EPEVTQTPSHQVTQMGQEVILRCVPISNHLYFYWYRQILGQKVEFLVSFYNNEISEKSEIFDDQFSVERPDGSNFTLKIRSTKLEDSAMYFCASRTSHYGYTFGSGTRLTVV.

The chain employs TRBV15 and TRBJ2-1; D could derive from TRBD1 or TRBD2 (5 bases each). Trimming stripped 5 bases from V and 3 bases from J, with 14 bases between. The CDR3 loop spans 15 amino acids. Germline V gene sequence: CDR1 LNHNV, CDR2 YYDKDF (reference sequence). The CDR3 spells CATSGGRDGYNEQFF. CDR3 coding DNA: TGTGCCACCAGCGGCGGTCGGGACGGCTACAATGAGCAGTTCTTC.

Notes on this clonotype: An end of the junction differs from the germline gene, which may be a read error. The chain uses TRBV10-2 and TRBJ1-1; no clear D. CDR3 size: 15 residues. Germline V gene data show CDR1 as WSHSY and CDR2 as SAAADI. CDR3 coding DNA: TGTGCCAGCAGTTACTCGGGGAACATGAACACTGAAGCTTTCTTT. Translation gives CASSYSGNMNTEAFF.

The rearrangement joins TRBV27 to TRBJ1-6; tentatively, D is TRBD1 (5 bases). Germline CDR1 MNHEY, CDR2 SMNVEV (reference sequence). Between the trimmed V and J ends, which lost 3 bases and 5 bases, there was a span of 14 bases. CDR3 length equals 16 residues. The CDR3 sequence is CASSFVWGLDNSPLHF. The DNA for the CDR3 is TGTGCCAGCAGTTTCGTCTGGGGGTTGGATAATTCACCCCTCCACTTT.

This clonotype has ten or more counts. CDR3 in amino acids: CASSFRQGSSYTF. DNA for the CDR3: TGTGCCAGCAGCTTCAGGCAGGGAAGTAGCTACACCTTC. This chain uses TRBV5-5 with TRBJ1-2, with D possibly TRBD1 on 5 matching bases. V lost 2 bases and J 9 bases, leaving 14 bases between the germline ends. CDR1 is SGHKS and CDR2 is YYEKEE in the germline V gene (reference sequence). The CDR3 extends over 13 amino acids.

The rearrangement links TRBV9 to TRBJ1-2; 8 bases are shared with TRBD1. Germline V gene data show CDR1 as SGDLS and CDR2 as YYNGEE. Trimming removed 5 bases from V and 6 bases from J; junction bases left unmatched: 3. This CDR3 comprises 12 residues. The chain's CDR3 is CASRTTGDGYTF. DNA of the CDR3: TGTGCCAGCAGGACGACAGGGGATGGCTACACCTTC.

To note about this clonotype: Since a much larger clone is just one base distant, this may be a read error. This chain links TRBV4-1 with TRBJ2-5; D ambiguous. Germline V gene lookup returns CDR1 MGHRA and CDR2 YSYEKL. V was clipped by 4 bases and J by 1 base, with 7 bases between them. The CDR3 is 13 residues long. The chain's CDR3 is CASSRSPQETQYF. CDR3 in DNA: TGCGCCAGCAGCCGGAGCCCCCAAGAGACCCAGTACTTC.

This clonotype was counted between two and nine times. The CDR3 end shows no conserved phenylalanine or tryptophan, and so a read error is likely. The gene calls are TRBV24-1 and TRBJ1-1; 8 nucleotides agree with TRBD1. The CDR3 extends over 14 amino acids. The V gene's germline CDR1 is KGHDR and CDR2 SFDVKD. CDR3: CATSDWTGNAEAFS. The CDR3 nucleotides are TGTGCCACCAGTGATTGGACAGGGAACGCTGAAGCTTTCTCT.

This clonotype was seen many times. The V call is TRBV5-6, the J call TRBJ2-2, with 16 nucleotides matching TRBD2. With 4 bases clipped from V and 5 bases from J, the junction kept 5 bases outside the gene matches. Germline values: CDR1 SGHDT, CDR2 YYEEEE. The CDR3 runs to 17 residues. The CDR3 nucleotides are TGTGCCAGCAGCCCCGGGACTAGCGGGGGGGGGACCGGGGAGCTGTTTTTT. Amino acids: CASSPGTSGGGTGELFF.

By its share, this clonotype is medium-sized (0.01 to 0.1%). This CDR3 is CASSISFFYEQYF. DNA for the CDR3: TGTGCCAGTAGTATCAGTTTCTTCTACGAGCAGTACTTC. The rearrangement uses TRBV19 and TRBJ2-7; D remains unclear. The V end was cut by 3 bases, the J end by 3 bases, with 9 bases between. CDR3 size: 13 residues. Germline lookup yields CDR1 LNHDA and CDR2 SQIVND (reference sequence).

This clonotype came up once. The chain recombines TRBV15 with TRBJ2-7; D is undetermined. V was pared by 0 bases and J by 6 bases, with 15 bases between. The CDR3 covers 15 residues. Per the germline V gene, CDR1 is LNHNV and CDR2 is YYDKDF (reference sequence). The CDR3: CATSRDRVSSGEQYF. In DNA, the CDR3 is TGTGCCACCAGCAGAGATCGGGTCTCTTCCGGCGAGCAGTACTTC. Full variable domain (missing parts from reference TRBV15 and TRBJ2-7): DAMVIQNPRYQVTQFGKPVTLSCSQTLNHNVMYWYQQKSSQAPKLLFHYYDKDFNNEADTPDNFQSRRPNTSFCFLDIRSPGLGDTAMYLCATSRDRVSSGEQYFGPGTRLTVT.

The CDR3 DNA follows: TGCAGCGTTGAAGCCAGGAGTCAAGAGACCCAGTACTTC. This translates into CSVEARSQETQYF. This chain joins TRBV29-1 and TRBJ2-5; no clear D. CDR1 and CDR2 (germline): SQVTM, ANQGSEA. The V end was cut by 1 base, the J end by 2 bases, with 8 bases between. The CDR3 runs to 13 residues.

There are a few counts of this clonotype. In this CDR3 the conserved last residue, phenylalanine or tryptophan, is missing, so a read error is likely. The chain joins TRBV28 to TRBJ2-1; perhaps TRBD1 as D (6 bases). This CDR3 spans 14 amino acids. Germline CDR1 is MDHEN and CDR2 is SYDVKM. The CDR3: CASGGRDPYDEQFL. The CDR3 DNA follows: TGTGCCAGTGGGGGCAGGGACCCCTACGATGAGCAGTTCCTC.

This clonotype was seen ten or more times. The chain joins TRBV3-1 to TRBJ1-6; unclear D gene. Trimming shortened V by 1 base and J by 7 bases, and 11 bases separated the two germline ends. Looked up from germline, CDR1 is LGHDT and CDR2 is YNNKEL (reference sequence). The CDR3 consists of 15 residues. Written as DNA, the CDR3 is TGTGCCAGCAGCCAAGGGTGGGGTGGCAATTCACCCCTCCACTTT. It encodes CASSQGWGGNSPLHF.

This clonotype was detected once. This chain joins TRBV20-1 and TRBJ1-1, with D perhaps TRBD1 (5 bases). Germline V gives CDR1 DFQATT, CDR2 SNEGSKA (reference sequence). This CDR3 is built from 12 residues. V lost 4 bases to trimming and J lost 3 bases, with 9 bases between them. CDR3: CSAKIGDTEAFF. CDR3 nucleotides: TGCAGTGCTAAGATAGGGGACACTGAAGCTTTCTTT.

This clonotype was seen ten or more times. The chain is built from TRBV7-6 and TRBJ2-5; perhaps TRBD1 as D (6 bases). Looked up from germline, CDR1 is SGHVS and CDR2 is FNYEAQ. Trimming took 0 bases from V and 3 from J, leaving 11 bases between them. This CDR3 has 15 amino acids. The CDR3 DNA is TGTGCCAGCAGCTTAGCCCACGGGACAAAAGAGACCCAGTACTTC. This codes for CASSLAHGTKETQYF.

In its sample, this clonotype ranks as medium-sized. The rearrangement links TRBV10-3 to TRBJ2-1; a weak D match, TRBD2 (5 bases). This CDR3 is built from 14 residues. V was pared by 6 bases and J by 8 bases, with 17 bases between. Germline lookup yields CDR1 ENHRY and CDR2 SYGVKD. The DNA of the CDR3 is TGTGCCATCAGGAGGGATGCGATGGTTGATGAGCAGTTCTTC. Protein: CAIRRDAMVDEQFF.

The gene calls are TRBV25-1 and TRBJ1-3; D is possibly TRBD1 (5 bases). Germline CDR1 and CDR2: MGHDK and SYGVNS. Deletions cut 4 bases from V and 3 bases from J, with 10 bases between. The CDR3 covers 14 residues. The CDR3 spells CASSVAGHGNTIYF. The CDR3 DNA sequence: TGTGCCAGCAGTGTGGCAGGGCATGGAAACACCATATATTTT.